This TCR beta chain was obtained from a study of cytomegalovirus exposure and HLA in healthy donors. Findings of the study overall: Presence/absence results assume similar sequencing depth per donor, which may not hold. Cytomegalovirus-associated status was assigned to 150 to 200 TCR beta chains. The likely origin of a cluster of highly shared sequence variants was a sequencing artifact.

Concerning this clone itself: Antigen unknown.

The V and J ends lost 3 bases and 0 bases respectively, with 7 bases between them. CDR3 size: 14 residues. Germline V gene sequence: CDR1 WSHSY, CDR2 SAAADI. Primers: 60 Vbeta forward and 13 Jbeta reverse. Measured with immunoSEQ multiplex PCR; TCRdb has only the in-frame clones, and not every one. The sample has some 120,000 clones, approximately 80% seen once. Sequenced material: PBMCs. The J gene is TRBJ2-3, the V gene TRBV10-2; tentatively, D is TRBD2 (5 bases). The source of this sequence is a man aged 35-49 years in good health and CMV-seropositive. The CDR3 nucleotides read TGCGCCAGCAGTGACTGGACTAGCACAGATACGCAGTATTTT. It codes for CASSDWTSTDTQYF.